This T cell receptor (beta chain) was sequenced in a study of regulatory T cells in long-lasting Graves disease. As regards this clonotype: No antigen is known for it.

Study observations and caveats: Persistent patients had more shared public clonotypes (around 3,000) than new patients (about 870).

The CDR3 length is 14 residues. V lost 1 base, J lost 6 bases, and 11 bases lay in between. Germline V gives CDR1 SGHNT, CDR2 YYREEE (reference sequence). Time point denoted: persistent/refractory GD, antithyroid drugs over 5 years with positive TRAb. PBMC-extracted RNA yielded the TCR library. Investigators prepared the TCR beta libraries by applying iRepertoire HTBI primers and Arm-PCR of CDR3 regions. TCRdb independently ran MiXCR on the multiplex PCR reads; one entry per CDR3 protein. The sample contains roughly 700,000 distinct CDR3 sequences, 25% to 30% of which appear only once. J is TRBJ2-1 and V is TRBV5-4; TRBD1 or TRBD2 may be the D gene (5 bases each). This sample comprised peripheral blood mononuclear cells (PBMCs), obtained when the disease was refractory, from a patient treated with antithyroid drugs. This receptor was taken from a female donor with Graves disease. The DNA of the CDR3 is TGTGCCAGCAGCTTGACCGGGACCCTCAATGAGCAGTTCTTC. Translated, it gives CASSLTGTLNEQFF. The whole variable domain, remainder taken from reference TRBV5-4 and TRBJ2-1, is ETGVTQSPTHLIKTRGQQVTLRCSSQSGHNTVSWYQQALGQGPQFIFQYYREEENGRGNFPPRFSGLQFPNYSSELNVNALELDDSALYLCASSLTGTLNEQFFGPGTRLTVL.